This entry features one T cell receptor (beta chain) sequence. Assay used: immunoSEQ multiplex PCR; TCRdb lists only in-frame clones, some missing. The profile shows 300,000 to 350,000 clones, roughly nine tenths of them singletons. These data come from a study of Ad26.COV2.S vaccination and SARS-CoV-2 variants. Study details: This donor came from the COV1001 trial of Ad26.COV2.S.

The sample's treatment: roughly 18 received Ad26.COV2.S at low or high dose, single or two shots; roughly five received placebo; per-sample allocation not given. Collection of the samples took place on day 63 after the first injection of vaccine or placebo. This specimen consisted of peripheral blood, obtained in a trial of Ad26.COV2.S vaccine versus placebo. The source is a person aged 18-60 years who received the Ad26.COV2.S COVID-19 vaccine or a placebo.

The CDR3 loop is CSVVGDDYEQYF. CDR3 bases: TGCAGCGTTGTTGGGGACGACTACGAGCAGTACTTC. The chain is built from TRBV29-1 and TRBJ2-7; D might be TRBD1 or TRBD2, each matching 5 bases. Germline V gene lookup returns CDR1 SQVTM and CDR2 ANQGSEA. V lost 4 bases, J lost 3 bases, and 10 bases lay in between. CDR3 length: 12 amino acids.